A single sample is the source of the 4 T cell receptor beta chains below, sequenced in a study of T cells in localized non-small cell lung cancer. Libraries were prepared by immunoSEQ multiplex PCR; TCRdb keeps only in-frame clonotypes and omits some of them. This sample has around 41,000 clones; about 85% occur once, and the top ten carry around 7%. The sequencing used peripheral blood, collected before any cancer treatment. The receptor set was obtained from a woman between 18 and 55 years old with stage III lung adenocarcinoma.

The rearrangement links TRBV9 to TRBJ2-3; D call uncertain. The V and J ends lost 0 bases and 2 bases respectively, with 10 bases between them. Germline V gives CDR1 SGDLS, CDR2 YYNGEE. This CDR3 contains 15 residues. CDR3 coding DNA: TGTGCCAGCAGCGTAGATAGAGGTGCCACAGATACGCAGTATTTT. Its protein product is CASSVDRGATDTQYF.

This rearrangement joins TRBV6-1 to TRBJ2-7; the match to TRBD2 covers 11 bases. The V segment lost 0 bases and the J segment 6 bases; nucleotides outside the gene matches: 7. Germline CDR1 reads MNHNS; CDR2 reads SASEGT. The CDR3 is made up of 16 amino acids. The DNA of the CDR3 is TGTGCCAGCAGTGAAGCGCTGTCTAGCGGGGGGTCCGAGCAGTACTTC. Its protein product is CASSEALSSGGSEQYF.

This clone has only one observation. The chain has TRBV18 and TRBJ1-2, with D possibly being TRBD1 (5 bases). CDR1 and CDR2 from the germline V gene are KGHSH and LQKENI. V lost 2 bases to trimming and J lost 8 bases, with 12 bases between them. The CDR3 loop spans 13 amino acids. CDR3 sequence (DNA): TGTGCCAGCTCACCAGAGGGGCTTAGAGGCTACACCTTC. Translating it yields CASSPEGLRGYTF.

The gene calls are TRBV11-3 and TRBJ2-2; TRBD2 agrees at 7 bases. V trimming: 3 bases; J trimming: 2 bases; junction bases outside the gene matches: 12. This CDR3 is 18 amino acids long. CDR1 is SGHNT, CDR2 YENEEA, per germline. The CDR3 region has the DNA TGTGCCAGCAGCTTTGGACTAACAGCGGGAATAAACACCGGGGAGCTGTTTTTT. This gives the protein CASSFGLTAGINTGELFF.